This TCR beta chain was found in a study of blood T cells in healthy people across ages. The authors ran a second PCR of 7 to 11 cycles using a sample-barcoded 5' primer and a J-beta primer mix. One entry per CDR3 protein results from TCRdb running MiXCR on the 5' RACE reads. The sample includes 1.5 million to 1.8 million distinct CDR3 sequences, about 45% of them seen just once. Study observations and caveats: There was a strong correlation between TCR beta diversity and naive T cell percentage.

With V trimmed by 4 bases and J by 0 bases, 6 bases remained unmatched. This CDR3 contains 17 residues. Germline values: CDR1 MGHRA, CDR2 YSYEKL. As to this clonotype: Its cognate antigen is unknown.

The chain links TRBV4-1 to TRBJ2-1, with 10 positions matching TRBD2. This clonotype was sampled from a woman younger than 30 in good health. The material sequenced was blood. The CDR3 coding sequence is TGCGCCAGCAGCCCGGGACTAGCGCTTAGCTCCTACAATGAGCAGTTCTTC. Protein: CASSPGLALSSYNEQFF.